The subject of this entry is one TCR beta chain. At one of its ends the junction is not consistent with the germline gene, which may arise from a read error. CDR1 is SGHTA, CDR2 FQGTGA, per germline. This CDR3 comprises 15 residues. This sample is part of a study of control samples from healthy donors and cancer patients. Sequencing used immunoSEQ multiplex PCR; TCRdb keeps in-frame clones, though not all of them. This sample has 99,000 or so clones, with roughly 80% found just once. Sequenced sample: blood. The sequence derives from a woman between 50 and 59 years old in good health. This chain joins TRBV7-3 and TRBJ1-1; a weak D match, TRBD1 (5 bases). The CDR3 spells CPSRPGGGGNTEAFF. The CDR3 nucleotides read TGTCCCAGCCGCCCCGGGGGGGGAGGGAACACTGAAGCTTTCTTT.